These 9 T cell receptor beta chains share one sample of origin, sequenced in a study of breast tumors, draining lymph nodes, adjacent tissues. A single record per CDR3 protein comes from TCRdb applying MiXCR to the multiplex PCR reads. The repertoire includes approximately 37,000 distinct CDR3 sequences, 35% to 45% of them detected once, and 11% sits in the top ten. Material for sequencing was breast tumor tissue. The receptors shown here come from a female donor with breast cancer. Some clones in this sample may be carry-over from other donors' samples.

This clonotype was recorded only once. The chain is built from TRBV9 and TRBJ2-2, with a tentative D call TRBD2 (6 bases). The CDR3 sequence is 15 residues long. V lost 3 bases to trimming and J lost 5 bases, with 14 bases between them. Germline V lookup: CDR1 SGDLS, CDR2 YYNGEE. DNA of the CDR3: TGTGCCAGCAGCGGTCTTCCCCTAGCGACCGGGGAGCTGTTTTTT. This encodes CASSGLPLATGELFF.

Points on this clonotype: One base away lies a much larger clone, so this may be a sequencing read error. V is TRBV28 and J is TRBJ2-7, with D hard to call. With 6 bases removed from V and 5 bases from J, the gap between germline ends came to 17 bases. The V gene's germline CDR1 is MDHEN and CDR2 SYDVKM. The CDR3 runs to 14 residues. The CDR3 DNA follows: TGTGCCAGCAGCCGACCGGCCGGACGGAACGAGCAGTACTTC. This translates into CASSRPAGRNEQYF.

This clonotype has at least ten counts. The chain uses TRBV11-1 and TRBJ2-7, with 8 bases lining up with TRBD1. Unmatched junction bases numbered 4, after V lost 0 bases and J lost 6 bases. CDR1 is SGHAT, CDR2 FQDESV, per germline (reference sequence). The CDR3 sequence is 14 residues long. CDR3 residues: CASSLAGRGPEQYF. Written as DNA, the CDR3 is TGTGCCAGCAGCTTAGCGGGCAGGGGGCCCGAGCAGTACTTC.

The chain joins TRBV5-5 to TRBJ2-5; TRBD2 is a possible D gene (5 bases). The germline V gene encodes CDR1 SGHKS and CDR2 YYEKEE (reference sequence). The germline V and J ends were trimmed by 3 bases and 0 bases, with 15 bases remaining between them. The CDR3 is 16 residues long. The CDR3 bases are TGTGCCAGCAGCTCCGCGCCAGGACTGTACCAAGAGACCCAGTACTTC. Protein: CASSSAPGLYQETQYF.

V usage is TRBV7-2 and J usage is TRBJ1-4; TRBD1 is a possible D gene (6 bases). The CDR3 covers 15 residues. CDR1 and CDR2 (germline): SGHTA, FQGNSA. V lost 1 base and J 2 bases, leaving 8 bases between the germline ends. Here the CDR3 DNA reads TGTGCCAGCAGCTTAGGGGGGCGGACTAATGAAAAACTGTTTTTT. This codes for CASSLGGRTNEKLFF. The full variable domain, rest sourced from reference TRBV7-2 and TRBJ1-4, is GAGVSQSPSNKVTEKGKDVELRCDPISGHTALYWYRQSLGQGLEFLIYFQGNSAPDKSGLPSDRFSAERTGGSVSTLTIQRTQQEDSAVYLCASSLGGRTNEKLFFGSGTQLSVL.

The chain links TRBV7-9 to TRBJ2-1; D possibly matches TRBD1 or TRBD2 (5 bases each). V shed 4 bases and J shed 8 bases, with 18 bases lying between them. Germline CDR1 and CDR2: SEHNR and FQNEAQ (reference sequence). The length of the CDR3 is 15 residues. The CDR3 protein is CASSSRGPGQDEQFF. The CDR3, as DNA: TGTGCCAGCAGCTCCCGGGGCCCCGGGCAGGATGAGCAGTTCTTC.

This clonotype was counted a few times. The V gene is TRBV7-7, the J gene TRBJ2-5, with 7 bases lining up with TRBD1. Trimming cost V 4 bases and J 1 base; bases outside gene matches: 3. CDR1 and CDR2 from the germline V gene are SSHAT and FNYEAQ (reference sequence). The CDR3 contains 14 residues. The CDR3 DNA is TGTGCCAGCAGCTCGGGACAGCTCCAAGAGACCCAGTACTTC. Amino acids: CASSSGQLQETQYF.

This clonotype has only one observation. The chain recombines TRBV29-1 with TRBJ1-2; TRBD1 is a possible D gene (5 bases). This CDR3 region has 12 residues. The germline V and J ends were trimmed by 6 bases and 3 bases, with 11 bases remaining between them. Germline V CDR1 and CDR2: SQVTM, ANQGSEA. CDR3 in DNA: TGCAGCGTGGGGGAGGGGTACTATGGCTACACCTTC. It encodes CSVGEGYYGYTF. The variable domain in full, completed from reference TRBV29-1 and TRBJ1-2, reads SAVISQKPSRDICQRGTSLTIQCQVDSQVTMMFWYRQQPGQSLTLIATANQGSEATYESGFVIDKFPISRPNLTFSTLTVSNMSPEDSSIYLCSVGEGYYGYTFGSGTRLTVV.

This clonotype was seen at least ten times. This chain connects TRBV24-1 to TRBJ2-5, with D perhaps being TRBD1 or TRBD2 (5 bases each). The CDR3 has 15 amino acids. Per germline, CDR1 KGHDR and CDR2 SFDVKD. Trimming cost V 4 bases and J 4 bases, with 15 bases left between them. The CDR3 sequence: CATSDPGRARETQYF. CDR3 nucleotides: TGTGCCACCAGTGACCCGGGACGCGCAAGAGAGACCCAGTACTTC.